The present T cell receptor beta chain was sequenced within a study of CD8 T cells in ankylosing spondylitis. Germline trimming cut 5 bases from V and 4 bases from J; bases unmatched to any gene: 8. Per the germline V gene, CDR1 is SGHNT and CDR2 is YENEEA. The CDR3 covers 16 residues. TCRdb recomputed calls from the 5' RACE reads with MiXCR, one row per CDR3 protein. This table holds under 130,000 distinct CDR3 sequences, 24% found once. J is TRBJ2-3 and V is TRBV11-3; 11 positions agree with TRBD2. The specimen was synovial fluid, either unsorted or a sorted T cell fraction (not recorded which). The TCR comes from a male donor with ankylosing spondylitis. This CDR3 is CASSHGTSGRADTQYF. In DNA, the CDR3 is TGTGCCAGCAGCCACGGGACTAGCGGTAGGGCAGATACGCAGTATTTT.